This TCR beta chain was recorded in a study of blood T cells in healthy people across ages. Study-wide results and limits: Naive CD4+ cells and diversity were both higher in long-lived donors than in aged donors. Naive T cell percentage by flow cytometry tracked strongly with beta diversity.

The CDR3 contains 16 residues. Germline V gives CDR1 LGHDT, CDR2 YNNKEL (reference sequence). The V and J ends lost 3 bases and 1 base respectively, with 15 bases between them. Comments on this clonotype: Its antigen is not identified.

Primed by a sample-barcoded 5' primer and a J-beta primer mix, a second PCR proceeded for 7 to 11 cycles. TCRdb re-called the 5' RACE reads with MiXCR, one entry per CDR3 protein. In the table there are roughly 1,000,000 distinct CDR3 sequences, approximately 25% of which are singletons. Isolating PBMCs gave at least 6 million of these cells per sample. The same sample was also studied in work on T cells of mothers and their children. That report adds: Material was donated by three healthy Caucasian mothers and their six children.

The J gene is TRBJ2-5, the V gene TRBV3-1; D is perhaps TRBD1 (5 bases). Sequenced input: blood. This TCR was sampled from a girl aged 2 to 9 in good health. The CDR3 DNA sequence: TGTGCCAGCAGCCAGCAGGGAAATGGCCTCCAAGAGACCCAGTACTTC. It specifies CASSQQGNGLQETQYF.